This is a list of T cell receptor beta chains from one sample in a study of T cell changes during pregnancy in multiple sclerosis. Assay: immunoSEQ multiplex PCR; the TCRdb copy retains only in-frame clones and omits some. The sample records about 64,000 clones, around 90% being singletons. Sequences were derived from peripheral blood, sampled in the second trimester of pregnancy. The receptors stem from a female donor with multiple sclerosis, enrolled in a pregnancy study. Both conserved end residues are trimmed from each CDR3. Fields, in order: V gene, CDR3 protein.

V: TRBV19; CDR3: ASSPAGYSNQPQH
V: TRBV6-4; CDR3: ASSETDGGGDTQY
V: TRBV5-1; CDR3: ASSPPGQMNTEAF
V: TRBV10-3; CDR3: AIRTDRGAGNTIY
V: TRBV6-4; CDR3: ASKQDRDLTGELF
V: TRBV27; CDR3: ASSPLTGVGSSPTNEKLF
V: TRBV5-6; CDR3: ASSRGSGYEQY
V: TRBV18; CDR3: ASSPSVGQDYGYT
V: TRBV5-1; CDR3: ASSLTQTGWEAF
V: TRBV5-1; CDR3: ASSLGGSSHEQY
V: TRBV11-1; CDR3: ASSLDTGMTEAF